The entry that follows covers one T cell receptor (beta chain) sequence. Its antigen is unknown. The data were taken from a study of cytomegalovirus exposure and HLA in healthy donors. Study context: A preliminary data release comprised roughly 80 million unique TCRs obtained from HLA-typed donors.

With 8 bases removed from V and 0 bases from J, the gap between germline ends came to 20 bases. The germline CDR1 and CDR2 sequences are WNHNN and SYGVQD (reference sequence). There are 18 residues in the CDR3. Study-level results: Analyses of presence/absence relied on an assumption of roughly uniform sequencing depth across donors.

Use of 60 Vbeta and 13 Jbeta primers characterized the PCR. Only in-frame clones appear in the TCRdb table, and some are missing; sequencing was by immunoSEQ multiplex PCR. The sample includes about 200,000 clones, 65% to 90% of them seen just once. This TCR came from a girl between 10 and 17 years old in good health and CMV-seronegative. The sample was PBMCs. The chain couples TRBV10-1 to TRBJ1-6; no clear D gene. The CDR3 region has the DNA TGCGCCAGCTCGTCGATATTAGCCGAAAACTCCTATAATTCACCCCTCCACTTT. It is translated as CASSSILAENSYNSPLHF.